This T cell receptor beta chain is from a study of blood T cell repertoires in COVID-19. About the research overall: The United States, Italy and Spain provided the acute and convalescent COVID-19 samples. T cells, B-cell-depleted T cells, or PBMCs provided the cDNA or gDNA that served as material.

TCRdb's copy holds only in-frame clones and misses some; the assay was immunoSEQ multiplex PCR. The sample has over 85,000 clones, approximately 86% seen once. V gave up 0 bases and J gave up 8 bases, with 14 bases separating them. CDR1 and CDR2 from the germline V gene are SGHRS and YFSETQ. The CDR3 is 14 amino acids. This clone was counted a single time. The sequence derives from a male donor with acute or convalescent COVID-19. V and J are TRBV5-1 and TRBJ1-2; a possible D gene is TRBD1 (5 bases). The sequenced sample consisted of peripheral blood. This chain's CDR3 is CASSLGQGVDGYTF. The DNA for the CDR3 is TGCGCCAGCAGCTTGGGGCAGGGTGTAGACGGCTACACCTTC.